Sequencing of this TCR beta chain was carried out in a study of chemoradiotherapy in HPV16-positive cancers (dated 2022 in TCRdb). A note on the overall study: Candidate HPV-specific T-cell clones and common TCR motifs were defined by functional T-cell assays performed on cells from a couple of HPV16-positive patients. The study asked whether T-cell immunity against the HPV oncoproteins E6 and E7 changes during chemoradiotherapy and whether it affects survival. TCR repertoires from 86 patients with HPV-related cancers were then used to track the candidate HPV-specific TCRs and motifs.

The paper as a whole reports these results and caveats: Expansion of candidate HPV-specific clones and E7-related TCR motifs was observed in the tumor microenvironment during treatment, whereas no such expansion was observed for non-HPV-specific T cells. Among HPV16-positive patients, expansion of HPV-responsive T cells during chemoradiotherapy was associated with better recurrence-free survival. The functional definition of HPV-specific T cells was derived from only a couple of HPV16-positive patients, and the survival association was reported for HPV16-positive patients.

Libraries came from the immunoSEQ multiplex PCR assay. TCRdb re-hosts the immuneACCESS table, in-frame sequences only. Its copies lack some clones; in the studies checked, an unresolved V gene accounts for under half of them, and the cause for the rest is not known. The sample yields over a thousand clones; about 90% were counted once. The biggest ten clones account for about 3% of the sample. This clone came up once. What antigen it recognizes has not been identified. One base away there is no much larger clone; base qualities are not given. Repertoires were sampled repeatedly over the course of chemoradiotherapy so that clonal expansion in the tumor microenvironment could be followed. The CDR3 holds 15 amino acids from the cysteine to the phenylalanine. Here the CDR3 DNA is all that survives: 45 bases in frame from base 1. CDR1 and CDR2 are drawn from the germline V gene (reference sequence): MNHEY, SMNVEV. V loses 5 bases, J loses 0 bases, and the germline ends lie 11 bases apart.

This receptor chain uses TRBV27 and TRBJ1-3; the D gene cannot be resolved reliably. This receptor was obtained from a human donor with HPV-associated anogenital cancer. This specimen was tumor tissue, taken from a patient who underwent chemoradiotherapy. The DNA sequence is as follows: TGTGCCAGCAGTCCTGACGCGAGCTCTGGAAACACCATATATTTT. It specifies CASSPDASSGNTIYF.